The clone carrying this T cell receptor beta chain occurred many times. This entry comes from a study of neurological immune-mediated disorders. The unsorted libraries originated from 2 million PBMCs that had been stored at -80 C. TCRdb fed the 5' RACE reads into MiXCR, producing one record per CDR3 protein. The table has around 62,000 distinct CDR3 sequences, approximately 4.2% seen once; the top ten hold just over 2.5%. The CDR3 is 14 residues long. Germline V gene sequence: CDR1 DFQATT, CDR2 SNEGSKA (reference sequence). Between the trimmed V and J ends, which lost 1 base and 8 bases, there was a span of 18 bases.

The chain combines TRBV20-1 with TRBJ2-7; D possibly corresponds to TRBD1 (5 bases). Sequencing was performed on PBMCs. This sequence was found in a man between 45 and 60 years old with multiple sclerosis. CDR3: CSARGDRNPGKQYV. For the CDR3, the DNA is TGCAGTGCTAGAGGAGACAGAAATCCCGGTAAGCAGTACGTC.